This T cell receptor (beta chain) was profiled in a study of T cells in Graves' hyperthyroidism and ophthalmopathy. The diagnoses drew upon clinical symptoms, serum thyroxine and TRAb, thyroid ultrasound and orbital computed tomography. The CDR3 loop spans 14 amino acids. CDR1 and CDR2 (germline): LNHDA, SQIVND (reference sequence). V lost 7 bases and J lost 0, with 12 bases in between. TCR beta CDR3 region amplification was performed from RNA transcripts. The study used the HTBI primer set for a first-round RT-PCR of the TCR CDR3. TCRdb passed the multiplex PCR reads through MiXCR, listing each CDR3 protein once. The top ten clones hold 10% of a sample with hundreds of thousands of distinct CDR3 sequences, 13% to 15% of them seen once.

Sequencing was done on a sample of blood. This sequence joins TRBV19 and TRBJ1-1; D gene uncertain. This TCR was recovered from a woman younger than 35 with Graves' hyperthyroidism. The DNA for the CDR3 is TGTGCCAGTACCTCCCGCCGGGTGAACACTGAAGCTTTCTTT. Protein: CASTSRRVNTEAFF.